This entry describes one TCR beta chain. Its antigen is undetermined. The data were taken from a study of shared clonotypes between healthy human individuals. General study points: An expected dependence of interdonor clonotype sharing on sequencing depth was noted.

Recent vaccinations or acute infections were absent in the healthy HIV-negative adult donors. The table came from immunoSEQ multiplex PCR; TCRdb's copy has only in-frame clones and leaves some out. Seen here are around 600,000 clones, almost 97% observed once, and the top ten hold about 0.06%. The V and J ends lost 0 bases and 0 bases respectively, with 16 bases between them. Germline V gene lookup returns CDR1 SGHRS and CDR2 YFSETQ. The CDR3 spans 18 residues. This sequence joins TRBV5-1 and TRBJ2-1; D is possibly TRBD2 (5 bases). The TCR sequence derives from a woman aged 30 to 39 in good health. The sequenced material came from naive CD4+ T cells sorted from blood. Subset defined: CD45RA+ positively selected. CDR3 coding DNA: TGCGCCAGCAGCTTGGTTTCGGGTAGCGCCTACTCCTACAATGAGCAGTTCTTC. This gives the protein CASSLVSGSAYSYNEQFF.